This passage covers 5 T cell receptor beta chains from one sample sequenced in a study of blood T cell repertoires in COVID-19 (dated by TCRdb to 2020 to 2022). The library was generated by the immunoSEQ multiplex PCR assay. This immuneACCESS table, as held by TCRdb, lists in-frame sequences with V and J called but not all clones. Of the missing ones, under half trace to an unresolved V gene in checked studies; the others have no known cause. This sample holds roughly 200,000 clones; approximately 82% were observed only once. Around 8.9% of the sample lies in the top ten. The sample was peripheral blood. These receptors all stem from a man aged 35-49 years with active or convalescent COVID-19.

J is TRBJ2-2 and V is TRBV9; 12 bases map to TRBD1. The CDR3 totals 16 residues. J lost 8 bases, V lost 3 bases, and 8 bases had no gene match. Germline CDR1 reads SGDLS; CDR2 reads YYNGEE. CDR3: CASSAPGQGAWGELFF. CDR3 DNA sequence: TGTGCCAGCAGCGCACCGGGACAGGGGGCTTGGGGGGAGCTGTTTTTT.

The rearrangement joins TRBV6-6 to TRBJ1-1, with D perhaps matching TRBD1 (6 bases). The CDR3 is 14 residues long. CDR1 and CDR2 (germline): MNHNY, SVGAGI (reference sequence). Trimming shortened V by 7 bases and J by 5 bases, and 17 bases separated the two germline ends. The CDR3 loop reads CASTTRIQGTEAFF. CDR3 DNA sequence: TGTGCCAGCACAACCCGGATCCAGGGGACTGAAGCTTTCTTT.

This clone is a singleton in its sample. The J gene is TRBJ2-7, the V gene TRBV19; tentative D call: TRBD2 (5 bases). V lost 3 bases and J 3 bases, leaving 12 bases between the germline ends. The CDR3 is 14 residues long. Germline V lookup: CDR1 LNHDA, CDR2 SQIVND (reference sequence). CDR3 sequence: CASSIRGSHYEQYF. The CDR3 DNA sequence: TGTGCCAGTAGTATCAGAGGGAGTCACTACGAGCAGTACTTC.

The chain is built from TRBV7-3 and TRBJ2-7; 7 nucleotides agree with TRBD1. The CDR3 has 15 amino acids. CDR1 SGHTA and CDR2 FQGTGA come from the germline V gene. Germline trimming cut 4 bases from V and 3 bases from J; bases unmatched to any gene: 9. The CDR3 sequence: CASSCPSGTDYEQYF. The DNA for the CDR3 is TGTGCCAGCAGCTGCCCCTCCGGGACAGACTACGAGCAGTACTTC.

The chain is built from TRBV6-5 and TRBJ1-2; 10 bases agree with TRBD1. The J segment lost 2 bases and the V segment lost 6 bases, leaving 3 bases of the junction unmatched. The germline gives CDR1 MNHEY, CDR2 SVGAGI. The CDR3 consists of 14 residues. CDR3 amino acids: CASRTGQGNYGYTF. The CDR3 DNA reads TGTGCCAGCAGGACGGGACAGGGGAACTATGGCTACACCTTC.